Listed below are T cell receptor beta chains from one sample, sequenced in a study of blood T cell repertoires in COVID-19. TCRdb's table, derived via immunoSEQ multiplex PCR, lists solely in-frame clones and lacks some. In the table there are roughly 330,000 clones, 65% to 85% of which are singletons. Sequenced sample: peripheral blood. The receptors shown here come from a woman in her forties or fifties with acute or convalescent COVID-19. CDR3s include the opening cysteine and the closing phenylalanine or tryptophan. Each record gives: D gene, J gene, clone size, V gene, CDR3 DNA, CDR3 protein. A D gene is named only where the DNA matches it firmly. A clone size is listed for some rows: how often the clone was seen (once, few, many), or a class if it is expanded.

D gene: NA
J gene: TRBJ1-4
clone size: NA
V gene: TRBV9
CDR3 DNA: TGTGCCAGCAGCGTAGAGGGAGGTGAAAAACTGTTTTTT
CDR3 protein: CASSVEGGEKLFF

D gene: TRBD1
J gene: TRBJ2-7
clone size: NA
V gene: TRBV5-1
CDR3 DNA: TGCGCCAGCAGCCGTGACAGGGAGAGGGTCGAGCAGTACTTC
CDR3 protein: CASSRDRERVEQYF

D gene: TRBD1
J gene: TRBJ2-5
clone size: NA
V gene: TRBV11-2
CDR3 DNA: TGTGCCAGCAGCGATAACGTGGGGACAGTCGCATACTTC
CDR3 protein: CASSDNVGTVAYF

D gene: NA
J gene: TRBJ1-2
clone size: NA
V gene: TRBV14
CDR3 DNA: TGTGCCAGCAGCCAAGATGTGATCTACAACTATGGCTACACCTTC
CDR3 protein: CASSQDVIYNYGYTF

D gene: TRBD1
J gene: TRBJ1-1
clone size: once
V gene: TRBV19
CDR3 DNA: TGTGCCAGTACAGGACAGGGGGCAGCGAACACTGAAGCTTTCTTT
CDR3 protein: CASTGQGAANTEAFF

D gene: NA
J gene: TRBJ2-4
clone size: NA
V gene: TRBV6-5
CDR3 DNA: TGTGCCAGCAGCCGGGGGACAGAGAAAAACATTCAGTACTTC
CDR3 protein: CASSRGTEKNIQYF

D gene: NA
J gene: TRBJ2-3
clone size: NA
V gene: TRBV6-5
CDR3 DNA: TGTGCCAGCAGTCAGGGGATTGGCACAGATACGCAGTATTTT
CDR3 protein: CASSQGIGTDTQYF

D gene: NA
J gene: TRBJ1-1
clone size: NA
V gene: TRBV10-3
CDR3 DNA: TGTGCCATCAGGGACAGCCAGGGCACTGAAGCTTTCTTT
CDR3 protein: CAIRDSQGTEAFF

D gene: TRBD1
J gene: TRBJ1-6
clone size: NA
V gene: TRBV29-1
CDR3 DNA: TGCAGCGTGACGACCGGGACAGGGGAATCACCCCTCCACTTT
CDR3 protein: CSVTTGTGESPLHF

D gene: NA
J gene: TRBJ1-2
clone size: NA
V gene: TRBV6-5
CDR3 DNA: TGTGCCAGCAGTTACAGTCAGGGTACAGGCTATGGCTACACCTTC
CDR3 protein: CASSYSQGTGYGYTF

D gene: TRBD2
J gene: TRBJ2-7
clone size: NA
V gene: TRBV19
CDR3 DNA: TGTGCCAGTAGCTCCCCGCGGGAGGGACTTAACTACGAGCAGTACTTC
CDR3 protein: CASSSPREGLNYEQYF

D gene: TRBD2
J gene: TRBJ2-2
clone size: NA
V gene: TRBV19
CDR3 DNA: TGTGCCAGCGGACTAGCGGGAGGGGGGACCGGGGAGCTGTTTTTT
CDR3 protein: CASGLAGGGTGELFF

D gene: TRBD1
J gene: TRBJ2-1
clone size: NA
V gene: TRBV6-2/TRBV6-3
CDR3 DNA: TGTGCCAGCAGTCCGGGACAGGGGTACAATGAGCAGTTCTTC
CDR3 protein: CASSPGQGYNEQFF

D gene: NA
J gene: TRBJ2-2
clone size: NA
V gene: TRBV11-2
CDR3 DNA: TGTGCCAGCAGCCTCCGACTCGAGAACACCGGGGAGCTGTTTTTT
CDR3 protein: CASSLRLENTGELFF

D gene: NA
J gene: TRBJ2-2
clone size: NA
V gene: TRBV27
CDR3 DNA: TGTGCCAGCACTCGAGGGTTGCGGGGATCGAACACCGGGGAGCTGTTTTTT
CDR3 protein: CASTRGLRGSNTGELFF